The present T cell receptor beta chain was sequenced within a study of metastatic and nonmetastatic thyroid tumors. Study in general: Repertoires of blood and of tissue (tumor or nodule) from malignant and benign thyroid patients were compared. Study conclusions and caveats: The study reportedly found significantly higher TCR beta diversity in malignant thyroid tumors than benign nodules, in blood and tumor.

A word on this clone: Its antigen is still unknown.

Original analysis: The study's classifier, a distant-metastasis tool for papillary thyroid cancer, was built using CDR3 differences across clinicopathological groups. TCRdb reprocessed the PCR reads using MiXCR. None of the V and J calls come from the authors' own analysis; TCRdb made them. The sample carries 35,000 to 50,000 clones, around 4% recorded once. The CDR3 spans 16 residues. The V end lost 2 bases, the J end lost 6 bases, and 17 bases lay between the germline ends. CDR1 is SGHNT, CDR2 YENEEA, per germline. No treatment had been given to any patient before thyroid surgery. Sequencing was done on a sample of blood. V is TRBV11-3 and J is TRBJ2-1, with TRBD2 as a possible D gene (6 bases). The clonotype comes from a female donor with papillary thyroid cancer or a benign thyroid nodule (not recorded which). Some clones in this sample may be carry-over from other donors' samples. CDR3 region: CASSLTSGVGVNEQFF. The CDR3, as DNA: TGTGCCAGCAGCTTAACGTCGGGAGTAGGGGTCAATGAGCAGTTCTTC.